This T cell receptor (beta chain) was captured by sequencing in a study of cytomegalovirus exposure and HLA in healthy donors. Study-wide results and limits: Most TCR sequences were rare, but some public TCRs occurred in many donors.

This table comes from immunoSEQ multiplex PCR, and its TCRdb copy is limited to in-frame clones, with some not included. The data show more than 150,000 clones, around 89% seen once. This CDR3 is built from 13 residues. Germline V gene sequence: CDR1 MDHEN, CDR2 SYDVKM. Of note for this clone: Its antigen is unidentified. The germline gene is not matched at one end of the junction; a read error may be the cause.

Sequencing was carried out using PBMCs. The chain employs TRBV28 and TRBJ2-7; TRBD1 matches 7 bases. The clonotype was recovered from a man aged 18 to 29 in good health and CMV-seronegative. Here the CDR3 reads CASRPDTGQFPNF. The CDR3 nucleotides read TGTGCCAGCAGACCCGATACGGGACAGTTCCCCAACTTC.